The 4 T cell receptor beta chains below all came from one sample that was sequenced in a study of blood T cell repertoires in COVID-19. Sequencing used immunoSEQ multiplex PCR; TCRdb keeps in-frame clones, though not all of them. The sample yields under 200,000 clones, about 80% seen once. The sample taken for sequencing was peripheral blood. The receptors here all came from a human donor in a cohort sampled during active COVID-19.

The genes are TRBV5-4 and TRBJ2-3, with TRBD1 as a possible D gene (6 bases). Trimming stripped 3 bases from V and 1 base from J, with 9 bases between. CDR1 is SGHNT and CDR2 is YYREEE in the germline V gene (reference sequence). The CDR3 totals 14 residues. CDR3 in amino acids: CASSYRVGTDTQYF. The CDR3 DNA reads TGTGCCAGCAGCTACAGGGTAGGCACAGATACGCAGTATTTT.

This chain connects TRBV11-2 to TRBJ2-1; 7 bases line up with TRBD1. The germline V gene has CDR1 SGHAT and CDR2 FQNNGV. The junction had 4 bases not matched to a gene; V was cut back by 1 base and J by 1 base. The length of the CDR3 is 16 residues. The CDR3 DNA is TGTGCCAGCAGCTTAGTGGGCAGGGGGTCCTACAATGAGCAGTTCTTC. Translation gives CASSLVGRGSYNEQFF.

This clone was seen a few times. The J gene is TRBJ1-3, the V gene TRBV5-4; D is possibly TRBD1 (6 bases). This CDR3 has 14 residues. V lost 3 bases and J lost 4, with 11 bases in between. Germline V gene data show CDR1 as SGHNT and CDR2 as YYREEE (reference sequence). The DNA for the CDR3 is TGTGCCAGCAGCTCCCCAGGGGAGGGAAACACCATATATTTT. Translation: CASSSPGEGNTIYF.

The CDR3 loop is CATSAFGQGNQPQHF. The CDR3 DNA sequence: TGTGCCACCAGTGCCTTCGGACAGGGTAATCAGCCCCAGCATTTT. The V gene is TRBV24-1, the J gene TRBJ1-5; TRBD1 matches at 8 bases. V shed 5 bases, J shed 4 bases, and the junction held 6 bases outside the gene matches. In germline, CDR1 is KGHDR, CDR2 SFDVKD. The CDR3 covers 15 residues.